This record concerns one TCR beta chain sequence. The source of the sample is a study of T cells after yellow fever vaccination. TCRdb itself ran the 5' RACE reads through MiXCR, one entry per CDR3 protein. The table lists some 500,000 distinct CDR3 sequences, about 13% of them singletons, with over 12% in the top ten. The receptor comes from a man younger than 45 who received the YFV17D yellow fever vaccine. The input for sequencing was PBMCs, taken on the day of the yellow fever booster vaccination.

The CDR3: CASSYREAGQGRSYEQYF. The CDR3 DNA reads as TGTGCCAGCAGTTATCGGGAAGCCGGACAGGGCCGCTCCTACGAGCAGTACTTC. The chain carries TRBV6-2 or TRBV6-3 and TRBJ2-7; 8 nucleotides line up with TRBD1. Unmatched junction bases numbered 13, after V lost 3 bases and J lost 0 bases. Germline V lookup: CDR1 MNHEY, CDR2 SVGEGT. The CDR3 has 18 residues.